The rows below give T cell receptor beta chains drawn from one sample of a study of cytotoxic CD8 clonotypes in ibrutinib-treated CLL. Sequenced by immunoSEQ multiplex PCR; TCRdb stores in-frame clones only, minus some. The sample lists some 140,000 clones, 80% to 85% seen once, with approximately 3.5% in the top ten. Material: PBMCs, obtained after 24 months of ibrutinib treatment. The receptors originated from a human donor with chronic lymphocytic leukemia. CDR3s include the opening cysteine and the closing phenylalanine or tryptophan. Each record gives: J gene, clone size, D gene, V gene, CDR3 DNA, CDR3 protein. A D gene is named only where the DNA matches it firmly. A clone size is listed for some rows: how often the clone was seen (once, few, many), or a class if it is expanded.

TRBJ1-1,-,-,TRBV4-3,TGCGCCAGCAGCCAAGGAGGAACAGAAACGACCCCCCCCACCTTT,CASSQGGTETTPPTF
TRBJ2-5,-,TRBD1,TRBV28,TGTGCCAGCAGTTCGGGACAGGGGGAGTACCAAGAGACCCAGTACTTC,CASSSGQGEYQETQYF
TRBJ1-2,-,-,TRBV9,TGTGCCAGCAGCGTAGGTCGGGTCCCCAACTATGGCTACACCTTC,CASSVGRVPNYGYTF
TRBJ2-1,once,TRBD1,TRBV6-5,TGTGCCAGCAGTCAACGTACAGGGGGCGAGCAGTTCTTC,CASSQRTGGEQFF
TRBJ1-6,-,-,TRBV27,TGCGCCAGCCGGCGGCTCAATAATTCACCCCTCCACTTT,CASRRLNNSPLHF
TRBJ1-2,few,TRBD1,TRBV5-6,TGTGCCAGCAGCAAAACCGGGACAGGGGGCTACACCTTC,CASSKTGTGGYTF
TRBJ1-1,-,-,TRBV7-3,TGTGCCAGCAGCTTATTATCGAACACTGAAGCTTTCTTT,CASSLLSNTEAFF
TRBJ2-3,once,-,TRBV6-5,TGTGCCAGCAGTTTGGCCCATACGCAGTATTTT,CASSLAHTQYF
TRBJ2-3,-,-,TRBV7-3,TGTGCCAGCAGCCCCGCAGGGGGGGGCTCAGATACGCAGTATTTT,CASSPAGGGSDTQYF
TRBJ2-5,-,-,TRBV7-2,TGTGCCAGCAGCGTAATAGCGGACCAAGAGACCCAGTACTTC,CASSVIADQETQYF
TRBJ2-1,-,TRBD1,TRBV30,TGTGCCTGGAGTGCAGGGGGCAATTACGGGCATGAGCAGTTCTTC,CAWSAGGNYGHEQFF
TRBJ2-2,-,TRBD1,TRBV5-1,TGCGCCAGCAGCGGACAGGGCTTGGCCGGGGAGCTGTTTTTT,CASSGQGLAGELFF
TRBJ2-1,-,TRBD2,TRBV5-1,TGCGCCAGCAGCCCCAAGGGACTAGCGGGCGCAGGGGGCCATGAGCAGTTCTTC,CASSPKGLAGAGGHEQFF
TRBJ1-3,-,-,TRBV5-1,TGCGCCAGCAGCTCCGGGACGCAAAACACCATATATTTT,CASSSGTQNTIYF
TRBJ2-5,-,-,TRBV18,TGTGCCAGCTCACGCTCCGCGGGTTCCCAAGAGACCCAGTACTTC,CASSRSAGSQETQYF
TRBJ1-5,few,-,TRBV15,TGTGCCACGAGCACCAGGACTTCTCAGCCCCAGCATTTT,CATSTRTSQPQHF
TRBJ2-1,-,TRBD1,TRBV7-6,TGTGCCAGCAGGCCGGGACAGGGGTACAATGAGCAGTTCTTC,CASRPGQGYNEQFF
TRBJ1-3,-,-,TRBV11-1,TGTGCCAGCAGCCCAGCTCATGGAAACACCATATATTTT,CASSPAHGNTIYF
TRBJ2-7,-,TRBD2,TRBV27,TGTGCCAGCAGCCCATCCCTGGGGGGGTCCTCCTACGAGCAGTACTTC,CASSPSLGGSSYEQYF
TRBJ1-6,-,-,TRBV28,TGTGCCAGCAGTCCCGACCGTGGGTATAATTCACCCCTCCACTTT,CASSPDRGYNSPLHF
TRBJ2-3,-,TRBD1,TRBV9,TGTGCCAGCAGCGATCCAGGGGGCGCAGATACGCAGTATTTT,CASSDPGGADTQYF
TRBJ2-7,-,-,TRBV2,TGTGCCAGCATGAGGGGGGTTTGGGACTACGAGCAGTACTTC,CASMRGVWDYEQYF
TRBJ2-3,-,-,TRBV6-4,TGTGCCAGCAGTGTTTCGTTTACAGATACGCAGTATTTT,CASSVSFTDTQYF
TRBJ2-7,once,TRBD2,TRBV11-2,TGTGCCAGCAGGTTACTTAGCGGGGTTACCTACGAGCAGTACTTC,CASRLLSGVTYEQYF
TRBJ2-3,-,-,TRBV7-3,TGTGCCAGCAGCTTACAGCGCCCCCCAGATACGCAGTATTTT,CASSLQRPPDTQYF
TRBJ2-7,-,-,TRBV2,TGTGCCAGCAGATCACGGGGCGGTGAATACGAGCAGTACTTC,CASRSRGGEYEQYF
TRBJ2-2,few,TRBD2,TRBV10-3,TGTGCCATCCCCGGGACTAGCGGGGGTACGAACACCGGGGAGCTGTTTTTT,CAIPGTSGGTNTGELFF
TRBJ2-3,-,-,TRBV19,TGTGCCAGTAGTCCTCTGGGGGCAGGCTCAGATACGCAGTATTTT,CASSPLGAGSDTQYF
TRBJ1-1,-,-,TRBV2,TGTGCCAGCAGTGAAGCGCTGGGCCGGGGGAACACTGAAGCTTTCTTT,CASSEALGRGNTEAFF
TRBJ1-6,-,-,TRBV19,TGTGCCAGTCAAGAAGGGACCTCCTATAATTCACCCCTCCACTTT,CASQEGTSYNSPLHF
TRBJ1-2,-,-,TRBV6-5,TGTGCCAGTAGCAGGGAGTTACGATATGGCTACACCTTC,CASSRELRYGYTF
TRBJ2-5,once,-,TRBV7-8,TGTGCCAGCAGCTTTCGGACAGAAGAGACCCAGTACTTC,CASSFRTEETQYF
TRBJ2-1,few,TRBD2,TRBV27,TGTGCCAGCAGTTTTCGGGCGGGGGAATACAATGAGCAGTTCTTC,CASSFRAGEYNEQFF
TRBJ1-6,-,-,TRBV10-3,TGTGCCATCAGTGAGTTTGCCCCAAGTTCCTATAATTCACCCCTCCACTTT,CAISEFAPSSYNSPLHF
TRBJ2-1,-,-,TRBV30,TGTGCCTGGAGTGTAAGAACTACCTTTGACAATGAGCAGTTCTTC,CAWSVRTTFDNEQFF
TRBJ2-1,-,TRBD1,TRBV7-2,TGTGCCAGCAGCTCGGACAGGGGGGGATACAATGAGCAGTTCTTC,CASSSDRGGYNEQFF
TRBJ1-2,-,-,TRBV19,TGTGCCAGTAGTAGCACCCCAGGGAACAACTATGGCTACACCTTC,CASSSTPGNNYGYTF
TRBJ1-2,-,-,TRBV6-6,TGTGCCAGCAGTGTCAGGGGCAACTATGGCTACACCTTC,CASSVRGNYGYTF
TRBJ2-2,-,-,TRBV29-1,TGCAGCGTTGCTCCGGTCGGTACCGGGGAGCTGTTTTTT,CSVAPVGTGELFF
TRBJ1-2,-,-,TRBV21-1,TGTGCCAGCACCAAAAACCTCACCACACCGGTCGAGAGAGGCTATGGCTACACCTTC,CASTKNLTTPVERGYGYTF
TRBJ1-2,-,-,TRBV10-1,TGCGCCAGCGAGGCGAACAACTATGGCTACACCTTC,CASEANNYGYTF